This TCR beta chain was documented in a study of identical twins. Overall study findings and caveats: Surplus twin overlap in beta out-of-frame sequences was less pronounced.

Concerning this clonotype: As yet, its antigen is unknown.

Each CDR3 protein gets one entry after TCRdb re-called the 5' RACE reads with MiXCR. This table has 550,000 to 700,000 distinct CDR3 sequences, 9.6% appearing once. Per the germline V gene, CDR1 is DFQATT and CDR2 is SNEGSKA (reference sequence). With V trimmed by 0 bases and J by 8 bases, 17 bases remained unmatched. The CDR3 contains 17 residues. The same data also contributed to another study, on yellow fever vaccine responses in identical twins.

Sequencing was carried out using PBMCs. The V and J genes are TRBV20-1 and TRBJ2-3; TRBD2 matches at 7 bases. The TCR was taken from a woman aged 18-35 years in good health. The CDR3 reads CSARDPRLSGKIGTQYF. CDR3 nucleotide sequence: TGCAGTGCTAGAGATCCCAGACTAAGCGGGAAAATCGGTACGCAGTATTTT.